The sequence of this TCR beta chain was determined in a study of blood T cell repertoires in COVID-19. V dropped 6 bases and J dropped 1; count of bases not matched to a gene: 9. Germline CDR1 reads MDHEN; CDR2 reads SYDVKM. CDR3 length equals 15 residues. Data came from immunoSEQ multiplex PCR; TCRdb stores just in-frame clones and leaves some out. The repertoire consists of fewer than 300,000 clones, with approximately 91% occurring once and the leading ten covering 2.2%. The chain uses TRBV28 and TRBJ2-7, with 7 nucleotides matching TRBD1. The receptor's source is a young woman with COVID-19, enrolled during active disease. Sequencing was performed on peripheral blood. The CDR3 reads CASRYQLGQSYEQYF. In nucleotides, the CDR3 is TGTGCCAGCAGGTACCAGCTGGGACAGTCCTACGAGCAGTACTTC.